These T cell receptor beta chains were read from a single sample in a study of T-cell reconstitution after alpha-beta-depleted transplantation in children. MiXCR was run by TCRdb on the PCR reads, yielding one entry per CDR3 protein. Of 450,000 to 500,000 distinct CDR3 sequences in the sample, 9.5% to 15% are singletons; the top ten hold about 5%. Sequenced material: PBMCs from the stem cell graft donor, taken from the stem cell graft. The receptors stem from a human donor who donated a stem cell graft to a child with combined immunodeficiency. CDR3s include the opening cysteine and the closing phenylalanine or tryptophan. The D gene is left open where the match is weak. Where a row states a size, it is once, few, many or the class of an expanded clone; other rows omit it.

size: many; D: -; V: TRBV20-1; J: TRBJ2-4; CDR3: CSADDNLAKNIQYF; DNA: TGCAGTGCCGACGACAACCTAGCCAAAAACATTCAGTACTTC
size: many; D: TRBD2; V: TRBV4-3; J: TRBJ2-7; CDR3: CASSQTSGTYEQYF; DNA: TGCGCCAGCAGTCAGACTAGCGGTACCTACGAGCAGTACTTC
size: few; D: -; V: TRBV3-1; J: TRBJ2-5; CDR3: CASSQDTLRQETQYF; DNA: TGTGCCAGCAGCCAAGATACACTGAGGCAAGAGACCCAGTACTTC
size: few; D: -; V: TRBV29-1; J: TRBJ1-1; CDR3: CSIVRTEAFF; DNA: TGCAGCATTGTGAGGACTGAAGCTTTCTTT
size: few; D: TRBD2; V: TRBV7-2; J: TRBJ2-5; CDR3: CASSLRLAGSQETQYF; DNA: TGTGCCAGCAGCTTACGACTAGCGGGGAGCCAAGAGACCCAGTACTTC
size: few; D: -; V: TRBV21-1; J: TRBJ1-3; CDR3: CASPRGSGNTIYF; DNA: TGTGCCAGCCCGCGGGGTTCTGGAAACACCATATATTTT
size: -; D: -; V: TRBV7-8; J: TRBJ2-1; CDR3: CASSLAGAWNEQFF; DNA: TGTGCCAGCAGCTTAGCGGGGGCCTGGAATGAGCAGTTCTTC
size: many; D: -; V: TRBV20-1; J: TRBJ2-3; CDR3: CSARGTADTQYF; DNA: TGCAGTGCTAGAGGCACAGCAGATACGCAGTATTTT
size: few; D: TRBD1; V: TRBV12-3/TRBV12-4; J: TRBJ2-1; CDR3: CASALEDRGNGYEQFF; DNA: TGTGCCAGCGCTCTGGAAGACAGGGGGAATGGGTATGAGCAGTTCTTC
size: -; D: -; V: TRBV3-1; J: TRBJ2-4; CDR3: CASSQDPQGGGNIQYF; DNA: TGTGCCAGCAGCCAAGATCCCCAGGGTGGTGGGAACATTCAGTACTTC
size: many; D: TRBD1; V: TRBV5-1; J: TRBJ2-5; CDR3: CASSSMGTGAGIETQYF; DNA: TGCGCCAGCAGCTCCATGGGGACAGGGGCCGGAATAGAGACCCAGTACTTC
size: few; D: TRBD1; V: TRBV6-1; J: TRBJ2-4; CDR3: CATITGGEDIQYF; DNA: TGTGCCACCATCACAGGGGGTGAGGACATTCAGTACTTC
size: -; D: -; V: TRBV6-2/TRBV6-3; J: TRBJ2-7; CDR3: CASKGGGLSYEQYF; DNA: TGTGCCAGCAAGGGAGGGGGCCTTTCCTACGAGCAGTACTTC
size: few; D: -; V: TRBV20-1; J: TRBJ2-1; CDR3: CSAPPMGRDEQFF; DNA: TGCAGTGCCCCACCGATGGGTCGCGATGAGCAGTTCTTC
size: -; D: TRBD2; V: TRBV4-2; J: TRBJ2-5; CDR3: CASSQPMGPGGETQYF; DNA: TGTGCCAGCAGCCAGCCAATGGGCCCGGGGGGGGAGACCCAGTACTTC
size: -; D: -; V: TRBV2; J: TRBJ2-4; CDR3: CASSDPGDPNIQYF; DNA: TGTGCCAGCAGTGATCCAGGGGACCCAAACATTCAGTACTTC
size: few; D: TRBD1; V: TRBV6-1; J: TRBJ2-2; CDR3: CASSLLQGAGELFF; DNA: TGTGCCAGCAGTCTATTACAGGGGGCCGGGGAGCTGTTTTTT
size: many; D: -; V: TRBV7-2; J: TRBJ2-2; CDR3: CASRNTGELFF; DNA: TGTGCCAGCAGGAACACCGGGGAGCTGTTTTTT
size: many; D: TRBD2; V: TRBV20-1; J: TRBJ2-1; CDR3: CSARVAGGEIEQFF; DNA: TGCAGTGCTAGGGTAGCGGGAGGGGAGATTGAGCAGTTCTTC
size: many; D: TRBD2; V: TRBV7-2; J: TRBJ2-7; CDR3: CASSQSGTRDGYEQYF; DNA: TGTGCCAGCAGCCAATCCGGGACTAGGGACGGCTACGAGCAGTACTTC
size: many; D: -; V: TRBV7-2; J: TRBJ1-1; CDR3: CASSLGQVVNTEAFF; DNA: TGTGCCAGCAGCTTAGGACAGGTCGTGAACACTGAAGCTTTCTTT
size: few; D: -; V: TRBV9; J: TRBJ2-7; CDR3: CASSPGQHYEQYF; DNA: TGTGCCAGCAGCCCTGGACAGCACTACGAGCAGTACTTC
size: few; D: TRBD1; V: TRBV10-3; J: TRBJ1-2; CDR3: CAISEPGGGGYTF; DNA: TGTGCCATCAGTGAGCCAGGGGGCGGAGGCTACACCTTC
size: few; D: -; V: TRBV12-3/TRBV12-4; J: TRBJ2-3; CDR3: CASSLASVDTQYF; DNA: TGTGCCAGCAGTTTAGCGTCGGTTGATACGCAGTATTTT
size: -; D: -; V: TRBV10-3; J: TRBJ2-6; CDR3: CAISEWVSSGANVLTF; DNA: TGTGCCATCAGTGAGTGGGTCAGCTCTGGGGCCAACGTCCTGACTTTC
size: few; D: TRBD1; V: TRBV5-6; J: TRBJ2-5; CDR3: CASSLGTGEETQYF; DNA: TGTGCCAGCAGTTTGGGGACAGGGGAAGAGACCCAGTACTTC
size: -; D: TRBD1; V: TRBV27; J: TRBJ1-1; CDR3: CASSLSRTGGQTEAFF; DNA: TGTGCCAGCAGTTTGAGTAGAACAGGGGGGCAGACTGAAGCTTTCTTT
size: -; D: -; V: TRBV3-1; J: TRBJ2-1; CDR3: CACSQDRVPSTPQFF; DNA: TGTGCCTGCAGCCAAGATCGGGTGCCATCTACCCCGCAGTTCTTC
size: -; D: -; V: TRBV6-2/TRBV6-3; J: TRBJ2-7; CDR3: CASSYSMEGPLSEQYF; DNA: TGTGCCAGCAGTTACTCGATGGAGGGCCCTCTTAGCGAGCAGTACTTC
size: few; D: -; V: TRBV12-3/TRBV12-4; J: TRBJ2-1; CDR3: CASSLWDFNYNEQFF; DNA: TGTGCCAGCAGTTTATGGGACTTCAATTACAATGAGCAGTTCTTC
size: few; D: -; V: TRBV4-3; J: TRBJ2-7; CDR3: CASSQMGDSYEQYF; DNA: TGCGCCAGCAGCCAGATGGGAGACTCCTACGAGCAGTACTTC
size: many; D: -; V: TRBV20-1; J: TRBJ2-3; CDR3: CSARDSSDHQYF; DNA: TGCAGTGCTAGAGATTCTAGCGATCATCAGTATTTT
size: few; D: -; V: TRBV12-3/TRBV12-4; J: TRBJ1-2; CDR3: CASSLTLWASSNYGYTF; DNA: TGTGCCAGCAGTTTGACACTTTGGGCCAGCTCTAACTATGGCTACACCTTC
size: -; D: TRBD2; V: TRBV7-2; J: TRBJ2-3; CDR3: CASSLAGGTSTDTQYF; DNA: TGTGCCAGCAGCCTAGCGGGAGGTACTAGCACAGATACGCAGTATTTT
size: many; D: -; V: TRBV29-1; J: TRBJ1-6; CDR3: CSASEGSGDSPLHF; DNA: TGCAGCGCCTCTGAGGGGAGTGGCGATTCACCCCTCCACTTT